This T cell receptor beta chain appears in the sequencing data of a study of brain T cells in children with intractable seizures. Study-level points and caveats: HCMV serostatus was not known, and viral specificity came from CDR3 similarity only. Pre-surgery blood may have been undersampled, hiding some clones.

As concerns this clone: What it recognizes is unknown.

Repertoires were generated with immunoSEQ multiplex PCR, while TCRdb's copy carries only in-frame clones and drops some. The sample consists of some 64,000 clones, 95% to 96% of them appearing once. The germline V and J ends were trimmed by 1 base and 7 bases, with 8 bases remaining between them. The CDR3 consists of 13 residues. Germline lookup yields CDR1 SGHVS and CDR2 FQNEAQ. The chain joins TRBV7-8 to TRBJ1-5; unclear D gene. The specimen comprised peripheral blood, sampled at surgery. This clonotype was obtained from a boy under two years old with focal cortical dysplasia and intractable seizures. CDR3 region: CASSLDLGQPQHF. CDR3 nucleotides: TGTGCCAGCAGCTTAGATTTAGGGCAGCCCCAGCATTTT.